This T cell receptor (beta chain) was recorded in a study of shared clonotypes between healthy human individuals (dated by TCRdb to the early 2020s). About the full investigation: Two women and three men aged 18 to 49 years were included in the cohort. Each donor's leukapheresis produced roughly between roughly 0.94 and 9.5 billion PBMCs. To estimate repertoire size and how much clonotypes are shared between individuals, the study performed deep sequencing of blood TCR repertoires from roughly five healthy adults. To increase sequencing depth and limit assay-specific biases, different laboratories used diverse techniques to prepare libraries and sequence TCR repertoires. Per donor, three plates each were used for CD4 naive and CD4 memory, two for CD8 naive, and one for CD8 memory. What the work shows at the level of the full study, not this receptor alone: Based on pairwise subsampling, the degree of clonotype sharing among donors was expected to be affected by sequencing depth. When four donors were compared, the shared fraction of clonotypes was about 5.2% for naive CD4, less than 4% for naive CD8, roughly 2.5% for memory CD4, and less than 0.45% for memory CD8. Even with the large sequencing depth, rarefaction of the sorted-subset datasets indicated that sequencing was incomplete. Sampling was restricted to blood, and TCR repertoires in tissues likely differ from the TCR repertoires found in blood. Compared with non-shared clonotypes, clonotypes shared by all four sorted-subset donors had higher generation probabilities. Larger estimated clonotype richness was generally found for naive subsets than for memory subsets. Because the study included a small number of donors, the genetic and exposure-history diversity represented was limited.

As for this clone: The antigen this receptor binds is unknown. Nothing much larger sits one base from this clone, and base qualities are not available.

The junction shows trimming of 5 bases on V and 8 bases on J, plus 12 bases between the germline ends. Via the germline V gene (reference sequence), CDR1 is DFQATT and CDR2 SNEGSKA. Inclusive of the bounding cysteine and phenylalanine, the CDR3 is 11 residues long. Only the CDR3 DNA stays, 33 bases, in frame from base 1. The donors were healthy, HIV-negative adults who had no recently reported acute infections or vaccinations. Every donor was a Caucasian adult residing in Nashville, Tennessee, USA. Magnetic negative selection was used to enrich CD4+ T cells, after which naive cells were positively selected on CD45RA and the negative fraction became the memory subset. Blood was obtained by leukapheresis, after which PBMCs were separated by Ficoll-Histopaque density gradient centrifugation and cryopreserved in liquid nitrogen vapor phase. Analytical flow cytometry was used to check the purity and quantity of every magnetically sorted T cell population. From each sorted fraction, genomic DNA was isolated and quantified by UV absorbance on a Nanodrop 2000c.

TCR CDR3 regions were amplified from genomic DNA by multiplex PCR using the deep immunoSEQ assay. For each cell subset, the extracted genomic DNA was distributed evenly across all wells of several immunoSEQ 96-well plates, and each plate served as one replicate. For sorted subsets, approximately 190 ng genomic DNA, equal to 30,000 or so T cell genomes, was loaded into each replicate PCR. Purified libraries were measured with a Qubit 3.0 fluorometer, size-checked on a Bioanalyzer 2100, and measured again with the KAPA Library Quantification kit. Each immunoSEQ 96-well plate was sequenced on its own single-read 150-cycle Illumina NextSeq 550 flow cell. As for the authors' bioinformatics: Because the immunoSEQ output held only junctional sequences and lacked quality scores, the filtering could not match the filtering applied to full-length reads. Sequences were annotated with PyIR, a Python wrapper for IgBLAST v1.9, and V/J genes and CDR3 were assigned using IMGT germline references. Reads with weak V/J assignments (E-value above 1e-6), missing CDR3, stop codons, out-of-frame junctions, or ambiguous translated residues were removed. V3J clonotypes were defined by identical inferred V gene, J gene, and CDR3 amino acid sequence. Percentage overlap between repertoires was calculated by dividing the number of shared unique clonotypes by the size of the smaller repertoire. Richness of each repertoire was evaluated using RTK rarefaction, the Chao1 estimator, and Recon v2.1 estimates of unobserved clonotypes. For all TCRbeta clonotypes obtained by the gDNA method from four donors, generation probabilities were computed with OLGA. Not all clones reach the TCRdb copy of this immuneACCESS table, which keeps in-frame sequences only. Checked studies attribute under half of the gap to unresolved V genes and leave the rest unexplained. The DNA gave D and trimming, while V, J and clone size come from that table. This sample comprises some 1,400,000 clones, over 95% of them detected only once. The ten largest clones take up over 1% of the sample.

The TCR sequence derives from a man aged 30 to 39 in good health. Input material: naive CD4+ T cells sorted from blood. The cell subset or site label, read with the paper, signifies: CD45RA+ positively selected. This receptor chain uses TRBV20-1 and TRBJ1-2; TRBD1 is perhaps the D gene, given 5 matching bases. This receptor carries the CDR3 CSAGGGVGYTF. The nucleotide sequence reads TGCAGTGCTGGCGGGGGGGTCGGCTACACCTTC.